This is a list of T cell receptor beta chains from one sample in a study of PD-1 blockade in classical Hodgkin lymphoma. Sequencing used immunoSEQ multiplex PCR; TCRdb keeps in-frame clones, though not all of them. The top ten clones hold 3.5% to 4% of a sample with fewer than 35,000 clones, approximately 93% of them seen once. The sequenced sample was peripheral blood mononuclear cells (PBMCs). These receptors all stem from a human donor with classical Hodgkin lymphoma. Each CDR3 is given with its conserved first and last residue. The order of the fields is V gene, CDR3 protein.

v_gene: TRBV21-1
CDR3aa: CASSKKSGGRPGDTQYF

v_gene: TRBV7-6
CDR3aa: CASSLGGFSGNTIYF

v_gene: TRBV11-2
CDR3aa: CASSFIRETSEQFF

v_gene: TRBV28
CDR3aa: CASSSPAAGSSDTQYF

v_gene: TRBV15
CDR3aa: CATSRDGPYNEQFF

v_gene: TRBV5-1
CDR3aa: CASSATVNTEAFF

v_gene: TRBV11-2
CDR3aa: CASSSTTGQGRETQYF

v_gene: TRBV30
CDR3aa: CAWSVLDPSGEQYF

v_gene: TRBV10-3
CDR3aa: CAISESDYEQYF

v_gene: TRBV6-5
CDR3aa: CASRISGSRHNEQFF

v_gene: TRBV6-1
CDR3aa: CASSERAGYNYGYTF

v_gene: TRBV5-1
CDR3aa: CASSLEGTSSTDTQYF

v_gene: TRBV7-2
CDR3aa: CASSSPLYTDTQYF

v_gene: TRBV19
CDR3aa: CASSISRGVGQPQHF

v_gene: TRBV6-5
CDR3aa: CASSFDRGYGYTF

v_gene: TRBV6-6
CDR3aa: CASSYRLASDEQYF

v_gene: TRBV29-1
CDR3aa: CSAQGAGERRYF

v_gene: TRBV28
CDR3aa: CASSLFPARYEQYF

v_gene: TRBV7-2
CDR3aa: CASSSGGNLAKNIQYF

v_gene: TRBV9
CDR3aa: CASSVATDGYEQYF

v_gene: TRBV7-8
CDR3aa: CASSNNVDGKLFF

v_gene: TRBV18
CDR3aa: CASSPGTGTGNTIYF

v_gene: TRBV7-2
CDR3aa: CASSLFGGIRAGDYEQYF

v_gene: TRBV15
CDR3aa: CATSRGERTPYEQYF

v_gene: TRBV7-3
CDR3aa: CASRVSGSTYNEQFF

v_gene: TRBV10-2
CDR3aa: CASSGNRDGGFSNEQFF

v_gene: TRBV5-1
CDR3aa: CASSPLQPIYEQYF

v_gene: TRBV19
CDR3aa: CVSAQGEPTEAFF

v_gene: TRBV28
CDR3aa: CASSLSGDRLSYYEQYF

v_gene: TRBV6-5
CDR3aa: CASSFMNIQYF

v_gene: TRBV6-5
CDR3aa: CASSTWDRGQYEQYF

v_gene: TRBV5-1
CDR3aa: CASSFEGPGSEKLFF

v_gene: TRBV10-3
CDR3aa: CAISEIGHPLPPPLHF

v_gene: TRBV28
CDR3aa: CASSSGSALAKNIQYF

v_gene: TRBV19
CDR3aa: CASSVVGDRIAEQFF

v_gene: TRBV7-8
CDR3aa: CASSLGEFTGELFF

v_gene: TRBV7-2
CDR3aa: CASSLAGTGVTDEQFF

v_gene: TRBV19
CDR3aa: CAARPTGRGTNYGYTF

v_gene: TRBV13
CDR3aa: CASSRGLLEKLFF

v_gene: TRBV6-1
CDR3aa: CASSEVAGVHYGYTF

v_gene: TRBV19
CDR3aa: CASSITAESLQYF

v_gene: TRBV29-1
CDR3aa: CSVEPGGNEQFF